This T cell receptor (beta chain) was sequenced for a study of T cell changes during pregnancy in multiple sclerosis. V was pared by 4 bases and J by 2 bases, with 13 bases of the junction left unmatched. This CDR3 region has 17 residues. The germline CDR1 and CDR2 sequences are SGHRS and YFSETQ. Only in-frame clones appear in the TCRdb table, and some are missing; sequencing was by immunoSEQ multiplex PCR. There are about 130,000 clones in the sample; 90% to 96% occur only once, and more than 0.4% lies in the top ten. The rearrangement joins TRBV5-1 to TRBJ2-3; 7 bases map to TRBD2. The sequencing here drew on peripheral blood, taken after pregnancy. This sequence was found in a female donor with multiple sclerosis, enrolled in a pregnancy study. The CDR3 DNA reads TGCGCCAGCAGCCGCATTGGGGCGGGAGACCTCACAGATACGCAGTATTTT. Translating gives CASSRIGAGDLTDTQYF. Complete variable domain (other parts from reference TRBV5-1 and TRBJ2-3): KAGVTQTPRYLIKTRGQQVTLSCSPISGHRSVSWYQQTPGQGLQFLFEYFSETQRNKGNFPGRFSGRQFSNSRSEMNVSTLELGDSALYLCASSRIGAGDLTDTQYFGPGTRLTVL.